Here is one T cell receptor beta chain with its context. What it binds is not known. From germline, CDR1 is MNHEY and CDR2 SVGAGI. Trimming stripped 6 bases from V and 4 bases from J, with 16 bases between. This CDR3 contains 15 residues. The data were obtained in a study of cytomegalovirus exposure and HLA in healthy donors. The PCR was carried out with 60 Vbeta primers and 13 Jbeta primers. Study processing details: Later, roughly 77 million unique TCR beta chains were counted in an analysis, and roughly 11 million of them were shared. The protocol was immunoSEQ multiplex PCR, while the TCRdb copy is restricted to in-frame clones and leaves out a portion. Clone size and the V and J calls come from that table; the DNA yielded D and trimming. The sample is made up of fewer than 70,000 clones, and the top ten hold 3.6% of it. Findings of the study overall: Rare sequences made up most TCRs, while some public TCRs were found in many donors. An observed cluster of highly shared sequence variants was recorded as a likely sequencing artifact.

This clonotype originated in a woman younger than 35 in good health and CMV-seronegative. This rearrangement joins TRBV6-5 to TRBJ1-5; perhaps TRBD1 as D (6 bases). Sequenced input: PBMCs. The CDR3 DNA is TGTGCCAGCAGACGCACAGGGCTTTCGAATCAGCCCCAGCATTTT. This sequence encodes CASRRTGLSNQPQHF.